This T cell receptor beta chain stems from a study of identical twins. General study points: Fewer insertions were carried by abundant cord blood beta clonotypes, but none was seen in memory repertoires.

MiXCR, run by TCRdb on the 5' RACE reads, gives a single entry per CDR3 protein. The table includes some 600,000 distinct CDR3 sequences, just over 7% detected once. Trimming removed 1 base from V and 3 bases from J, with 9 bases in between. There are 15 residues in the CDR3. Germline assignment: CDR1 LGHNA and CDR2 YNFKEQ. About this clonotype itself: Its antigen remains unidentified.

The same data also contributed to another study, on yellow fever vaccine responses in identical twins.

The clonotype originates from a woman in her late teens or twenties in good health. The specimen sequenced was PBMCs. The chain joins TRBV4-2 to TRBJ1-4, with D possibly matching TRBD1 (5 bases). The CDR3 sequence is CASSQARGSNEKLFF. Here the CDR3 DNA reads TGTGCCAGCAGCCAAGCAAGGGGATCTAATGAAAAACTGTTTTTT.